This T cell receptor beta chain was identified in a study of blood T cell repertoires in COVID-19 (dated by TCRdb to between 2020 and 2021). Study-wide context: Samples covering the acute and convalescent phases of COVID-19 were provided by collaborators in the United States, Italy and Spain. A freely available public database, intended as a resource for researchers studying the immune response to SARS-CoV-2, is where the repertoires were released. Nearly every sample came with metadata listing a de-identified subject ID, COVID-19 status, age in years and sex. The prospective study material was composed of cDNA or gDNA derived from T cells, B-cell-depleted T cells, or PBMCs. The samples were drawn from two sources: the first 160 participants of the ongoing ImmuneRACE study, and over 950 subjects contributed by 6 global collaborators. Deeply sampled blood TCRbeta repertoires from subjects exposed to, actively infected with, or recovered from COVID-19 were included in the dataset. Where available, HLA class I and class II types were taken from metadata supplied by the sample provider and were not determined by assay-based typing. Overall results and qualifications from the work: Clinical and demographic metadata were provided uncurated, with the amount varying by source and participant.

CDR1 and CDR2 are drawn from the germline V gene: SGDLS, YYNGEE. Trimming at the junction amounts to 2 bases on V and 1 base on J, and the germline ends lie 7 bases apart. The CDR3 contains 15 residues, cysteine and phenylalanine counted. Of the read, only the CDR3 DNA is kept; its 45 bases are in frame from base 1. Notes on this clone: Its binding antigen is unknown. No much larger clonotype is one base removed from it; base qualities were not supplied. Other DNA variants within this sample encode the same CDR3.

TCRbeta CDR3 regions were amplified from genomic DNA using the immunoSEQ Assay, a bias-controlled multiplex PCR. The paper's processing steps were these. The number of nucleated cells in each sample was estimated by amplification of reference gene primers within the assay. To quantify the absolute abundance of each unique TCRbeta CDR3 rearrangement, sequence reads were collapsed and filtered. For each sample, productive Simpson clonality was calculated by taking the square root of Simpson's diversity index across productive rearrangements. TCRdb carries this immuneACCESS record with in-frame sequences only. Its versions omit some clonotypes, under half of them owing to an unresolved V gene in the studies checked, with the rest unexplained. V and J calls and clone size are those listed in that table; D and trimming were worked out from the DNA. The sample table contains about 74,000 clones; only one count was recorded for roughly three quarters of them. Of the sample, 20% to 25% falls within the top ten clones.

Collaborating institutions collected whole blood in K2EDTA tubes following their own protocols. Collaborator samples were shipped for TCRbeta analysis as frozen whole blood, isolated PBMCs, or DNA extracted from either sample type. The source is a man in his 70s with acute or convalescent COVID-19. Sequencing was performed on peripheral blood. The chain was built from TRBV9 and TRBJ2-6; a tentative D call is TRBD1 (5 bases match). The CDR3 here reads CASSVQGSGANVLTF. The nucleotides are TGTGCCAGCAGCGTTCAGGGTTCTGGGGCCAACGTCCTGACTTTC. Reference TRBV9 and TRBJ2-6 proteins supply the regions before and after the CDR3; the full variable domain is: DSGVTQTPKHLITATGQRVTLRCSPRSGDLSVYWYQQSLDQGLQFLIQYYNGEERAKGNILERFSAQQFPDLHSELNLSSLELGDSALYFCASSVQGSGANVLTFGAGSRLTVL.